This TCR beta chain was sequenced for a study of cytomegalovirus exposure and HLA in healthy donors (dated by TCRdb to between 2016 and 2019). Regarding the research as a whole: An earlier analysis of approximately 640 of the donors reported roughly 270 Gb of sequence data and 117 million unique TCR beta sequences from around 200 million T cells. Roughly 300 gigabases of sequencing data and tens of millions of unique TCR sequences were included in an early release covering several hundred HLA-typed donors. Of the roughly 400 genotyped donors, 75% to 85% were placed in the genetic ancestry cluster associated with self-reported Caucasian donors. The study was designed to test whether signatures of past pathogen exposure could be identified by cataloging public T cell receptors. The T cell repertoires of 670 or so subjects were profiled by immunosequencing and related to cytomegalovirus serostatus. In addition to the first cohort of 666 subjects, a separate validation cohort of approximately 130 different subjects was used. To predict cytomegalovirus infection status, the study brought together high-throughput TCR immunosequencing, statistical association of individual TCRs with disease status, and machine learning. In a later analysis, previously published TCR beta repertoires from several hundred donors were re-analyzed and high-resolution HLA genotyping was added so that TCR occurrence patterns could be studied. The later analysis used no new phenotypic data to find candidate immune exposures, relying instead on TCR beta sequences and their occurrence across donors. To decide whether each TCR beta V gene segment behaved as functional or pseudogenic, an earlier analysis of some 600 of the donors relied on high-throughput TCR beta sequencing. Donor age, sex, ethnicity and CMV serostatus were collected together with the repertoire data. In a later genetic analysis, genome-wide SNP genotypes for about three fifths of the roughly 670 donors were used, and that subset was treated as a discovery cohort. Every repertoire in the discovery cohort had been generated on one and the same sequencing platform. Class I and class II HLA loci were covered by the typing at four-digit resolution. The number of typed donors differed by locus: about 629-640 for A, B, C, DRB1 and DQB1; about 520 for DQA1; over 600 for DPA1; and about 450 for DPB1. Roughly five DR-DQ haplotypes were handled as single units for association and clustering because linkage in the cohort was strong. Among 398 genotyped donors of the cohort, an average of about 240,000 unique TCR beta nucleotide sequences were sequenced per donor, about a sixth of them non-productive. What the study reported, not specific to this receptor: The earlier analysis of some 540 of the donors excluded fewer than 20 rarely observed V segments, including chromosome 9 orphons, because counts were too low. The classifier was reported to diagnose cytomegalovirus status with high specificity and sensitivity in both the original and validation cohorts. Linkage disequilibrium might explain the correlated functional status among segregating V segments, but an unknown experimental factor could not be excluded. A group of highly shared sequence variants was considered likely to be a technical artifact of the sequencing pipeline. CMV serostatus was the only immune exposure information available for the cohort. A later genetic analysis reported fewer N-insertions in productive TCRs among donors in an Asian-associated ancestry cluster than the roughly 620-donor mean. In vitro tests confirmed that a few of the cytomegalovirus-associated TCR beta chains recognize cytomegalovirus antigens. The authors suggested that the approach could potentially be generalized to other disease states and immunological phenotypes. Most TCR sequences were observed very rarely across donors, whereas some public TCRs were present in many individuals. In a later genetic analysis, a missense DCLRE1C variant was associated with V-gene and J-gene trimming of TCR beta chains, and the association was replicated in an independent cohort. Compared with equally common non-associated chains, HLA-associated TCR beta chains in a later analysis were more clonally expanded and had lower generation probabilities. Specific HLA alleles were associated with 15,000 to 20,000 TCR beta sequences at a false discovery rate of 0.05 in a later analysis. The study gave a list of around 170 TCR beta chains associated with cytomegalovirus. When HLA alleles, especially DR and DQ, strongly co-occurred, attributing TCR associations to individual alleles was difficult. This cohort had only TCR beta chains sequenced, and the lack of alpha or paired-chain data limited which features could be detected. A later analysis found that TCR association rates varied across HLA loci, with DRB1 alleles showing the most associated TCRs and HLA-C alleles the fewest. Several of the top co-occurrence clusters appeared to be linked to parvovirus B19, influenza, CMV and Epstein-Barr virus, according to a later analysis. According to a later analysis, most CMV-associated TCR beta chains appeared to be HLA-restricted, and the HLA associations seemed to be driven largely by CMV exposure. Some IMGT-functional V segments, including TRBV6-2 and TRBV6-3, could not be distinguished by the 87-base-pair reads and were therefore excluded. In an earlier analysis of 500 to 650 of the donors, most TCR beta V segments appeared in productive rearrangements about 87% or about 30% of the time, broadly matching IMGT annotations. The presence/absence analyses assumed that sequencing depth was roughly uniform across donors, and that assumption may not be true. A further reported finding was that TCR beta sequences accurately predicted the HLA-A and HLA-B alleles for most subjects in the first cohort. HLA typing was unavailable for some donors at each locus, so association tests used only the typed subset.

Points on this clone: Its antigen is still unknown. No per-base quality is available; no much larger clone lies one base away.

CDR1 and CDR2 are drawn from the germline V gene: SGDLS, YYNGEE. The CDR3 measures 16 amino acids from cysteine to phenylalanine. Of the read, only the CDR3 DNA is kept; its 48 bases are in frame from base 1. V is trimmed back by 3 bases and J by 1 base, and the junction contains 6 bases that no gene match accounts for. Libraries came from the immunoSEQ multiplex PCR assay. The multiplex PCR relied on a mix of 60 forward primers for TCR Vbeta segments and 13 reverse primers for TCR Jbeta segments. The CDR3 region of rearranged TCR beta genes was amplified from genomic DNA by a multiplex PCR assay. Amplified TCR beta libraries were sequenced as 87-base-pair reads on the Illumina HiSeq System. In the source study's methods: A later analysis counted some 74 million unique TCR beta chains across the 550 to 800 repertoires, and some 11 million of these chains were shared by at least two donors. A nearest-neighbor algorithm error-corrected the raw reads and collapsed the reads into unique sequences, merging closely related sequences to remove PCR and sequencing errors. V, D and J gene segments were assigned by aligning CDR3 sequences to IMGT reference sequences. For a sequence to be retained, a match of at least six nucleotides to both a V gene segment and a J gene segment was required. A rearrangement counted as productive if the CDR3 had no stop codons and remained in frame with V and J, and every other rearrangement counted as non-productive. CDR3 was defined according to IMGT convention as the region running from the second conserved V-encoded cysteine to the conserved J-encoded phenylalanine. In an earlier analysis of just under 600 of the donors, sequences lacking an unambiguous match to a single V gene segment were excluded. An earlier analysis of 550 to 650 of the donors classified V segments as functional when productive rearrangements were above 56.7% and as segregating when the standard deviation between donors was above 5%. A statistical classification framework was built for diagnosing cytomegalovirus status from the catalog of TCR beta chain sequences. In a later analysis, TCR nucleotide sequences were compared against IMGT/GENE-DB human TR gene sequences so that V and J genes could be assigned. In a later analysis, CDR3 sequences and most-parsimonious VDJ recombination scenarios were assigned using the TCRdist pipeline. A later analysis defined each TCR beta chain by its CDR3 amino acid sequence plus V-gene family, and excluded reads lacking a unique V-gene family. In a later analysis, some 600 highly shared, low-generation-probability nucleotide sequences were removed to address suspected cross-contamination and a sequencing artifact. For each public chain, a later analysis derived a clonal expansion index from normalized ranks of inferred template counts within each repertoire. Generation probabilities in a later analysis came from a VDJ recombination model fitted to out-of-frame rearrangements, and those results were checked against IGoR. In a later analysis, TCR-TCR, TCR-HLA and TCR-CMV co-occurrence was scored with hypergeometric tests, and a repertoire-size bias correction was applied to TCR pairs. To estimate false discovery rates, a later analysis permuted the HLA or CMV assignments 20 times. A later analysis grouped co-occurring TCRs with DBSCAN, adding TCRdist sequence similarity when clustering within HLA-allele-positive subsets. Repertoires with fewer than 30,000 or more than 120,000 public chains, plus five repertoires with anomalous nucleotide sharing, were excluded from co-occurrence clustering. TCRdb provides this immuneACCESS table in a form limited to in-frame rearrangements. Some clones are lacking; in checked studies, under half of them reflect an unresolved V gene, and why the rest are absent is not known. V, J and clone size are taken as reported in that table, and D and trimming were inferred from the DNA itself. The table for this sample lists approximately 140,000 clones; roughly 80% of them were counted only once. Roughly 4% of the sample is in the top ten clones.

The cohort was made up of approximately 670 healthy bone marrow donors. Cohort members were all nominally healthy when sampled, although unrecorded immune exposures were likely present. The donor tested CMV seropositive and was one of the 289 seropositive cohort members. A peripheral blood sample was collected from each donor, and TCR beta sequencing was performed on peripheral blood mononuclear cells. Genomic DNA extraction from the blood cell samples was performed with the Qiagen DNeasy Blood Extraction Kit. The V and J genes are TRBV9 and TRBJ2-1; 8 bases in the middle match TRBD2. This receptor was taken from a man aged 35 to 55 in good health and CMV-seropositive. The sequenced sample consisted of PBMCs. The CDR3 protein: CASSAGGGVSYNEQFF. The DNA sequence reads TGTGCCAGCAGCGCGGGGGGGGGAGTTTCCTACAATGAGCAGTTCTTC.